The 5 T cell receptor beta chains presented below share a single source sample, sequenced in a study of cytomegalovirus exposure and HLA in healthy donors. PCR employed 60 Vbeta and 13 Jbeta primers. Here immunoSEQ multiplex PCR was the method, and the copy in TCRdb shows in-frame clones only, minus some. The top ten hold approximately 2.9% of the sample, which has over 150,000 clones, 77% seen once. The material sequenced was PBMCs. Source of these receptors: a woman between 35 and 50 years old in good health and CMV-seropositive.

The CDR3 coding sequence is TGCGCCAGCAGCCAAGATCAAAGGACAGGGATCACCTTC. Protein sequence: CASSQDQRTGITF. The rearrangement joins TRBV4-3 to TRBJ1-2; 8 bases agree with TRBD1. This CDR3 is 13 amino acids long. Trimming took 0 bases from V and 13 from J; bases not matched to a gene: 7. CDR1 and CDR2 from the germline V gene are LGHNA and YSLEER.

The chain couples TRBV4-3 to TRBJ2-7; 10 bases are shared with TRBD2. CDR1 is LGHNA and CDR2 is YSLEER in the germline V gene. V was clipped by 3 bases and J by 0 bases; unmatched bases: 2. The CDR3 spans 15 residues. The CDR3 spells CASSHLAGDSYEQYF. The CDR3 DNA sequence: TGCGCCAGCAGCCACCTAGCGGGAGACTCCTACGAGCAGTACTTC.

The V and J genes are TRBV6-1 and TRBJ1-3, with D perhaps TRBD1 (5 bases). The V and J ends lost 4 bases and 0 bases respectively, with 10 bases between them. Germline V lookup: CDR1 MNHNS, CDR2 SASEGT. The CDR3 has 15 residues. The CDR3 is CASSGGAPSGNTIYF. DNA of the CDR3: TGTGCCAGCAGTGGTGGGGCCCCCTCTGGAAACACCATATATTTT.

Only a few counts were recorded for this clone. The chain carries TRBV7-2 and TRBJ2-3; D possibly corresponds to TRBD2 (6 bases). Germline V gives CDR1 SGHTA, CDR2 FQGNSA. Trimming took off 1 base at V and 5 bases at J, with 10 bases between the two ends. The CDR3 runs to 14 residues. In nucleotides, the CDR3 is TGTGCCAGCAGCTTAGAGTGGGGGGAAGATACGCAGTATTTT. Translated, it gives CASSLEWGEDTQYF.

This clone was observed a few times. V and J are TRBV7-2 and TRBJ2-2; 9 nucleotides agree with TRBD2. Germline CDR1 SGHTA, CDR2 FQGNSA. CDR3 size: 18 residues. V lost 7 bases, J lost 7 bases, and 19 bases stayed unmatched. Written as DNA, the CDR3 is TGTGCCAGCACCCAAGGGGGGGCTAGCGGGAAAGCTAGCGGGGAGCTGTTTTTT. It is translated as CASTQGGASGKASGELFF.